What follows describes a single TCR beta chain. This sample is drawn from a study of blood T cell repertoires in COVID-19. Individuals aged roughly 18 to 95 years were recruited from about two dozen US areas. Clones were sequenced by immunoSEQ multiplex PCR, and TCRdb holds only the in-frame ones, with some missing. The sample consists of 250,000 to 350,000 clones, around 87% of them appearing once. Sequencing was carried out using PBMCs or T cells enriched from blood (not recorded which). The clonotype originates from a woman aged 18 to 35 who had recovered from COVID-19.

The CDR3 is CASSFKTGTYYEQYF. CDR3 in DNA: TGTGCCAGCAGCTTTAAGACAGGTACTTACTACGAGCAGTACTTC. The rearrangement uses TRBV11-2 and TRBJ2-7; weak D call: TRBD1 (6 bases). Germline lookup yields CDR1 SGHAT and CDR2 FQNNGV. Trimming removed 3 bases at V and 3 bases at J, with 15 bases between. This CDR3 has 15 amino acids.